This T cell receptor (beta chain) stems from a study of naive and memory T cell subsets. The CDR3 runs 12 residues. Germline V gene data show CDR1 as DFQATT and CDR2 as SNEGSKA (reference sequence). Trimming cost V 6 bases and J 3 bases; bases outside gene matches: 4. Two oligonucleotides, mixed equimolar, formed the beta constant-region primer covering TRBC1 and TRBC2. MiXCR was run by TCRdb on the UMI-ligation and nested PCR reads, yielding one entry per CDR3 protein. The sample holds 130,000 to 150,000 distinct CDR3 sequences; about 15% are singletons and the top ten take 0.14% to 0.15%. This clonotype was seen repeatedly, ten times or more.

This TCR came from a human donor in good health. Material: naive CD4+ T cells from blood. The gene calls are TRBV20-1 and TRBJ2-7, with 8 bases lining up with TRBD1. The DNA for the CDR3 is TGCAGTGCCAGGACAGGGCACTACGAGCAGTACTTC. This sequence encodes CSARTGHYEQYF.